This T cell receptor beta chain was sequenced during a study of CD8+CD57+ T cells in acquired aplastic anemia. This clonotype occurred a few times. Flow cytometry had shown expanded CD8+CD57+ cells in the patients chosen for sequencing. Genomic DNA served as template for TCR beta VDJ and CDR3 profiling. TCRdb itself ran the reads through MiXCR, one entry per CDR3 protein. The sample lists hundreds of thousands of distinct CDR3 sequences; around 30% were seen once. The receptor was derived from a human donor with aplastic anemia. The sample consisted of sorted CD4+, CD8+, or CD8+CD57+ T cells (not recorded which) from PBMCs.

CDR3 nucleotides: TGTGCCAGTAGCAATCTAGCGCGCCTCTCTGGGGCCAACGTCCTGACTTTC. Translated, it gives CASSNLARLSGANVLTF. The J gene is TRBJ2-6, the V gene TRBV19, with TRBD2 as a possible D gene (6 bases). This CDR3 is built from 17 residues. Germline V gene sequence: CDR1 LNHDA, CDR2 SQIVND (reference sequence). Trimming took off 6 bases at V and 0 bases at J, with 15 bases between the two ends.